This T cell receptor (beta chain) was profiled in a study of OX40 agonist ivuxolimab in advanced cancers. Overall study context: Dosing consisted of intravenous ivuxolimab at 0.01 to 10 mg/kg every 2 weeks. Study results and limitations: Clonal expansion in partial responders at 0.1-3.0 mg/kg ranked among the lowest. Among some nonresponders, normalized T-cell clonal expansion was also low.

In regard to this clone: What it recognizes is unknown.

Autoimmune disease history or systemic immunosuppression meant exclusion. Assay: immunoSEQ multiplex PCR; the TCRdb copy retains only in-frame clones and omits some. The data contain some 50,000 clones, about 80% of them seen just once; the ten biggest clones take up about 1.5%. This CDR3 spans 17 amino acids. Germline CDR1 SGHAT, CDR2 FQDESV (reference sequence). The V end was cut by 5 bases, the J end by 1 base, with 19 bases between. Sequenced here: CD4+ or CD8+ T cells sorted from blood, sampled in a trial of the OX40 agonist ivuxolimab. This rearrangement joins TRBV11-1 to TRBJ2-3; no firm D call. The sequence came from an adult with an advanced solid tumor such as melanoma, head and neck, liver or kidney cancer. CDR3 bases: TGTGCCAGCAGCCTCATACCCGGATTCGCCCGCACAGATACGCAGTATTTT. Protein sequence: CASSLIPGFARTDTQYF.